The sequence of this TCR beta chain was determined in a study of T cells after yellow fever vaccination (dated by TCRdb to about 2019). Notes on the research overall: The SMART-Seq v4 Ultra Low Input RNA kit was used to prepare libraries from fractions with low cell numbers. To follow T-cell clones before and after both primary and booster YFV17D yellow fever vaccination, bulk TCR alpha and beta repertoires underwent longitudinal sequencing. Two healthy male donors, one aged 18 to 30 and one aged 30 to 40 years, were included in the cohort. Bulk PBMC replicates and cell subsets were isolated from blood drawn at multiple timepoints before and after both primary and secondary immunization. General conclusions and limits of the study: A small share of clonotypes was detected in both CD4 and CD8 compartments, with the overlap likely arising from convergent recombination. Only a couple of donors were included in the study, so the extent to which the findings can be generalized is limited. The secondary T-cell response was weaker than the primary response but faster, peaking on day 5 instead of day 15. Most clones expanded after primary vaccination were re-detected after the booster (approximately 96% of CD4 and around nine tenths of CD8), suggesting broad memory maintenance. FACS-sorted repertoires could contain abundant contaminating clonotypes from the bulk population, so computational filtering was required.

Remarks on this clonotype: Its antigen is still unknown. Qualities for individual bases were not recorded, and no much larger clone is one base off.

Here V drops 1 base and J drops 5 bases, and the junction holds 6 bases not matched to any gene. From the cysteine up to the phenylalanine, the CDR3 has a length of 15 residues. This entry keeps only the CDR3 DNA: 45 bases, framed from base 1. From the germline V gene, CDR1 is SQVTM and CDR2 is ANQGSEA. Sample treatment or condition, as interpreted from the label and publication: live attenuated yellow fever vaccine strain. Two biological replicates of bulk PBMCs were collected at each blood-draw timepoint. PBMCs were isolated from peripheral blood using a standard Ficoll-Paque protocol. TriZol was used to extract RNA from bulk PBMCs, CD4 and CD8 fractions, and dextramer-positive and dextramer-negative fractions. Synthesis of TCR cDNA relied on 5'RACE template switching, a step that introduced a universal primer site along with unique molecular identifiers. Priming for cDNA synthesis came from both the TCR alpha and TCR beta constant segments. Library amplification involved two PCR steps, and the second step added sample barcodes and sequencing adapters. Libraries were sequenced on Illumina HiSeq 2500 (2x100 bp) or NovaSeq (2x150 bp). Regarding the original processing steps: Demultiplexing of reads and collapsing into UMI consensus sequences were performed with MIGEC, and V(D)J alignment was carried out with MiXCR. Vaccine-responding clonotypes were identified with edgeR using replicate PBMC samples, with FDR below 0.01 and a log2 fold change above 5 up to day 15 being required. Each bulk clonotype was labeled CD4 or CD8 based on which sequenced repertoire, CD4 or CD8, contained the clonotype at higher abundance. The public sequencing data were trimmed at Q25 with fastp and processed into clonotypes with MiXCR by TCRdb, which kept only in-frame beta chains. Each CDR3 protein appears once, grouped with its most common genes and DNA. In this record, the V and J calls reflect TCRdb's handling and not the investigators' own analysis. The sample table records hundreds of thousands of distinct CDR3 sequences; approximately 13% of these occur just once. Over 13% of the sample is held by the ten biggest clonotypes.

Recombination linked TRBV29-1 to TRBJ2-3, with TRBD2 matching 10 junction bases. The sequence derives from a man younger than 40 who received the YFV17D yellow fever vaccine. The material was PBMCs, obtained on the day of the yellow fever booster vaccination. The CDR3 protein is CSVEALAGVVDTQYF. The nucleotides read TGCAGCGTTGAAGCTCTAGCGGGAGTCGTAGATACGCAGTATTTT.